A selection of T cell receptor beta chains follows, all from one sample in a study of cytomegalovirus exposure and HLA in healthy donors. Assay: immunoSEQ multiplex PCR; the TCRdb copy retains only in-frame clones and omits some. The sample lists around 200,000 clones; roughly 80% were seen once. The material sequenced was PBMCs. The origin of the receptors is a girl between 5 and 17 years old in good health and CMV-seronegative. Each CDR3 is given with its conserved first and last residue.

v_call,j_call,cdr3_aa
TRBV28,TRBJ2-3,CASSLSAYPTDTQYF
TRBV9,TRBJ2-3,CASSTTGQTSTDTQYF
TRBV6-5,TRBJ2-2,CASSGDRGRTGELFF
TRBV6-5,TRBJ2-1,CASRVSFGSYNEQFF
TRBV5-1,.,CASSLGDYSYEQYF
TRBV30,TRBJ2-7,CAWSVRLGAYEQYF
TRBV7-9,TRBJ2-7,CASSLALAGSLEQYF
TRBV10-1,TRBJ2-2,CASSELEHTGELFF
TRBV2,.,CASSEIRIEQYF
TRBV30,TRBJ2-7,CAWSRGHLYEQYF
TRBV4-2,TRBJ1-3,CASSQDPRQDLYSGNTIYF
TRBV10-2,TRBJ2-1,CARPSGTSYNEQFF
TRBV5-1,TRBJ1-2,CASSLAGEGYTF
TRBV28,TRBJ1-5,CASSRLQNQPQHF
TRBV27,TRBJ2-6,CASTSGGGGANVLTF
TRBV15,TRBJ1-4,CATSIGGQPDEKLFF
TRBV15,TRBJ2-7,CATSRGGTGVIYEQYF
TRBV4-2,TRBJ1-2,CASSQGNQVGYTF
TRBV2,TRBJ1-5,CASREQGAPNQPQHF
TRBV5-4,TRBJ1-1,CASSLGGEGRLTEAFF
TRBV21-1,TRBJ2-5,CASSGTEEEGQYF
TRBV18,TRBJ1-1,CASSPQGGYTEAFF
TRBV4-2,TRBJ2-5,CASSQDFAETQYF
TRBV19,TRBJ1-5,CASSIGVKSNQPQHF
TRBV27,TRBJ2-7,CASSLGTSGYEQYF
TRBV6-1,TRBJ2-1,CASSWGGSYNEQFF
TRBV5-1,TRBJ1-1,CASSLVGTVNTEAFF